The 21 T cell receptor beta chains in this list originate from one sample, sequenced in a study of blood T cell repertoires in COVID-19. This table comes from immunoSEQ multiplex PCR, and its TCRdb copy is limited to in-frame clones, with some not included. The table shows 130,000 to 150,000 clones, with about 90% occurring only once. The specimen was peripheral blood. Receptors originate from a woman between 45 and 60 years old with acute or convalescent COVID-19.

This rearrangement joins TRBV5-5 to TRBJ2-7; the D is unclear. The CDR3 spans 14 residues. Germline V CDR1 and CDR2: SGHKS, YYEKEE (reference sequence). The ends were cut back, 4 bases at V and 4 bases at J, with 15 bases in the middle. Here the CDR3 reads CASSDHMQTYEQYF. The CDR3 DNA sequence: TGTGCCAGCAGCGATCATATGCAGACTTACGAGCAGTACTTC.

The chain combines TRBV7-2 with TRBJ2-7; TRBD1 agrees at 7 bases. CDR1 and CDR2 (germline): SGHTA, FQGNSA. The V segment lost 3 bases and the J segment 1 base; nucleotides outside the gene matches: 3. The CDR3 sequence is 14 residues long. The DNA for the CDR3 is TGTGCCAGCAGCTTGTGGGACAGTTCCTACGAGCAGTACTTC. This sequence encodes CASSLWDSSYEQYF.

This chain connects TRBV24-1 to TRBJ2-2, with D possibly being TRBD2 (7 bases). V lost 6 bases and J 3 bases, leaving 13 bases between the germline ends. The CDR3 is 15 residues long. Germline V gives CDR1 KGHDR, CDR2 SFDVKD. The CDR3 region has the DNA TGTGCCACCAGTACCAGGGGAGGGGACACCGGGGAGCTGTTTTTT. This codes for CATSTRGGDTGELFF.

The chain is built from TRBV18 and TRBJ2-5, with 7 bases fitting TRBD2. This CDR3 is 13 amino acids long. V lost 2 bases to trimming and J lost 5 bases; unmatched junction nucleotides: 2. Germline V gene lookup returns CDR1 KGHSH and CDR2 LQKENI. CDR3 in amino acids: CASSPSGTETQYF. CDR3 bases: TGTGCCAGCTCACCAAGCGGGACGGAGACCCAGTACTTC.

The CDR3 DNA reads as TGCGCCAGCAGCACGGGACAGATCTATGGCTACACCTTC. It codes for CASSTGQIYGYTF. The chain links TRBV5-1 to TRBJ1-2; 7 positions agree with TRBD1. The trim removed 4 bases at V and 4 bases at J, leaving 4 bases unmatched. This CDR3 contains 13 residues. CDR1 is SGHRS, CDR2 YFSETQ, per germline.

The count of this clone is one. V and J are TRBV19 and TRBJ2-3; D remains unclear. The germline V gene has CDR1 LNHDA and CDR2 SQIVND (reference sequence). The V gene lost 3 bases and the J gene lost 2 bases, with 9 bases spanning the gap. The CDR3 is 14 residues long. The CDR3 sequence is CASSIALNTDTQYF. The CDR3 DNA reads TGTGCCAGTAGTATTGCACTAAACACAGATACGCAGTATTTT.

The rearrangement joins TRBV15 to TRBJ1-2, with D possibly being TRBD1 (6 bases). The germline V and J ends were trimmed by 3 bases and 5 bases, with 7 bases remaining between them. Looked up from germline, CDR1 is LNHNV and CDR2 is YYDKDF (reference sequence). CDR3 size: 12 residues. In DNA form, the CDR3 reads TGTGCCACCAGCAGGGACAGTTATGGCTACACCTTC. It encodes CATSRDSYGYTF.

The chain employs TRBV7-9 and TRBJ2-5; 7 bases fit TRBD1. V was pared by 5 bases and J by 3 bases, with 6 bases of the junction left unmatched. This CDR3 has 14 amino acids. Germline values: CDR1 SEHNR, CDR2 FQNEAQ (reference sequence). For the CDR3, the DNA is TGTGCCAGCAGCCCCGGGACAGTTAAAGAGACCCAGTACTTC. This encodes CASSPGTVKETQYF.

This chain's CDR3 is CASSPPHRSSEAFF. CDR3 in DNA: TGTGCCAGCAGTCCCCCGCACAGGTCTAGTGAAGCTTTCTTT. V is TRBV6-5 and J is TRBJ1-1, with a tentative D call TRBD1 (5 bases). The CDR3 spans 14 residues. Germline V gene lookup returns CDR1 MNHEY and CDR2 SVGAGI. The ends were cut back, 5 bases at V and 7 bases at J, with 17 bases in the middle.

The chain joins TRBV5-1 to TRBJ1-1; 8 bases map to TRBD1. V trimming: 2 bases; J trimming: 0 bases; junction bases outside the gene matches: 9. CDR1 and CDR2 from the germline V gene are SGHRS and YFSETQ. The CDR3 loop spans 17 amino acids. This chain's CDR3 is CASSFRGRGVMNTEAFF. CDR3 nucleotides: TGCGCCAGCAGCTTCAGGGGGCGGGGAGTAATGAACACTGAAGCTTTCTTT.

This chain connects TRBV3-1 (or the pseudogene TRBV3-2) to TRBJ2-5, with unresolved D. CDR3 size: 13 residues. Per the germline V gene, CDR1 is LGHDT and CDR2 is YNNKEL (reference sequence). V was trimmed by 3 bases and J by 5 bases, leaving 10 bases between them. CDR3 DNA: TGTGCCAGCAGCCAGCCAGCCAGGGAGACCCAGTACTTC. Protein product: CASSQPARETQYF.

The chain couples TRBV9 to TRBJ2-6; no definite D call. The CDR3 sequence is 15 residues long. V lost 0 bases, J lost 0 bases, and 4 bases lay in between. Per the germline V gene, CDR1 is SGDLS and CDR2 is YYNGEE. The CDR3 is CASSVVLSGANVLTF. The DNA of the CDR3 is TGTGCCAGCAGCGTAGTACTCTCTGGGGCCAACGTCCTGACTTTC.

The chain recombines TRBV29-1 with TRBJ2-2; TRBD2 matches 10 bases. This CDR3 contains 16 residues. Germline trimming cut 6 bases from V and 4 bases from J; bases unmatched to any gene: 11. Per the germline V gene, CDR1 is SQVTM and CDR2 is ANQGSEA. Here the CDR3 reads CSVLVSGRVSTGELFF. CDR3 nucleotide sequence: TGCAGCGTCCTGGTGAGCGGGAGGGTGAGCACCGGGGAGCTGTTTTTT.

The chain combines TRBV25-1 with TRBJ1-1, with a possible D match to TRBD1 (5 bases). Trimming removed 6 bases at V and 9 bases at J, with 14 bases between. The CDR3 loop spans 12 amino acids. Per germline, CDR1 MGHDK and CDR2 SYGVNS. CDR3 nucleotides: TGTGCCAGCAGCAAAGACAGAACTAAAGCTTTCTTT. Amino acids: CASSKDRTKAFF.

The chain joins TRBV7-2 to TRBJ2-3; 12 bases match TRBD2. Trimming took 2 bases from V and 2 from J; bases not matched to a gene: 11. Germline lookup yields CDR1 SGHTA and CDR2 FQGNSA. This CDR3 spans 19 amino acids. The CDR3: CASSLRRLAGGQFTDTQYF. DNA for the CDR3: TGTGCCAGCAGCTTACGGCGTCTAGCGGGGGGGCAGTTCACAGATACGCAGTATTTT.

The genes are TRBV30 and TRBJ2-6; D may be TRBD2 (5 bases). Germline loops: CDR1 GTSNPN, CDR2 SVGIG (reference sequence). Trimming took off 8 bases at V and 0 bases at J, with 17 bases between the two ends. The CDR3 consists of 16 residues. CDR3 loop: CAGNSAALSGANVLTF. The CDR3 coding sequence is TGTGCCGGCAACTCAGCGGCCCTCTCTGGGGCCAACGTCCTGACTTTC.

This chain uses TRBV7-9 with TRBJ2-2; TRBD1 matches 7 bases. V trimming: 5 bases; J trimming: 3 bases; junction bases outside the gene matches: 6. The germline V gene has CDR1 SEHNR and CDR2 FQNEAQ (reference sequence). The CDR3 consists of 15 residues. The CDR3 bases are TGTGCCAGCAGCCCCTTTGGACAGGACACCGGGGAGCTGTTTTTT. As protein: CASSPFGQDTGELFF.

V is TRBV6-6 and J is TRBJ1-2; 11 positions agree with TRBD1. Germline CDR1 MNHNY, CDR2 SVGAGI (reference sequence). J gave up 1 base and V 1 base, and 2 bases lay outside the gene matches. This CDR3 has 16 residues. CDR3 sequence: CASSYFGTGGNYGYTF. In nucleotides, the CDR3 is TGTGCCAGCAGTTACTTCGGGACAGGGGGTAACTATGGCTACACCTTC.

This chain uses TRBV10-1 with TRBJ1-4; 7 positions agree with TRBD1. The ends lost 3 bases at V and 5 bases at J; junction bases unmatched: 0. CDR3 size: 13 residues. Germline V CDR1 and CDR2: WNHNN, SYGVQD (reference sequence). The CDR3 spells CASSEGGNEKLFF. CDR3 coding DNA: TGCGCCAGCAGTGAAGGGGGCAATGAAAAACTGTTTTTT.

This clone was detected once. The chain uses TRBV6-5 and TRBJ2-1; maybe TRBD1 (6 bases). Trimming pared 0 bases from V and 5 bases from J, leaving 8 bases between. Germline V gene lookup returns CDR1 MNHEY and CDR2 SVGAGI. The CDR3 is 14 residues long. Written as DNA, the CDR3 is TGTGCCAGCAGTTACTCTCGGGACAACAATGAGCAGTTCTTC. Translating it yields CASSYSRDNNEQFF.

The chain joins TRBV3-1 (or the pseudogene TRBV3-2) to TRBJ1-1; 8 bases agree with TRBD1. The ends lost 0 bases at V and 11 bases at J; junction bases unmatched: 8. This CDR3 comprises 14 residues. Germline V gene data show CDR1 as LGHDT and CDR2 as YNNKEL (reference sequence). The CDR3 sequence: CASSQDLAGGEAFF. In DNA, the CDR3 is TGTGCCAGCAGCCAAGATCTGGCAGGGGGCGAGGCTTTCTTT.